The rows below give T cell receptor beta chains drawn from one sample of a study of blood T cell repertoires in COVID-19. Measured with immunoSEQ multiplex PCR; TCRdb has only the in-frame clones, and not every one. The sample shows about 98,000 clones, roughly 87% of them seen only once. Material: peripheral blood. These TCRs come from a man in his 70s with acute or convalescent COVID-19. Both conserved end residues are part of each CDR3. Each record gives: V gene, J gene, clone size, D gene, CDR3 DNA, CDR3 protein. The D gene is left open where the match is weak. A row's size may be missing; if present it is once, few, many or a size class.

V gene: TRBV28
J gene: TRBJ1-6
clone size: NA
D gene: NA
CDR3 DNA: TGTGCCAGCACCGAAGGGAGGGGCCTCCGTAACTCACCCCTCCACTTT
CDR3 protein: CASTEGRGLRNSPLHF

V gene: TRBV3-1/TRBV3-2
J gene: TRBJ1-1
clone size: NA
D gene: NA
CDR3 DNA: TGTGCCAGCAGCCAGAGTTCGTACGAAGCTTTCTTT
CDR3 protein: CASSQSSYEAFF

V gene: TRBV18
J gene: TRBJ1-4
clone size: NA
D gene: TRBD1
CDR3 DNA: TGTGCCAGCTCTCCCGGGACAGGGGTTGAAAAACTGTTTTTT
CDR3 protein: CASSPGTGVEKLFF

V gene: TRBV28
J gene: TRBJ1-2
clone size: NA
D gene: TRBD1
CDR3 DNA: TGTGCCAGCAGACCATCCGGGACAGGGGGCGCCTATGGCTACACCTTC
CDR3 protein: CASRPSGTGGAYGYTF

V gene: TRBV9
J gene: TRBJ1-2
clone size: NA
D gene: TRBD1
CDR3 DNA: TGTGCCAGCAGGAGGACAGGAGGTTCCTATGGCTACACCTTC
CDR3 protein: CASRRTGGSYGYTF

V gene: TRBV6-5
J gene: TRBJ1-2
clone size: NA
D gene: TRBD1
CDR3 DNA: TGTGCCAGCCGGGCCCAGGGGGCGAATGGCTACACCTTC
CDR3 protein: CASRAQGANGYTF

V gene: TRBV19
J gene: TRBJ1-5
clone size: once
D gene: TRBD1
CDR3 DNA: TGTGCCACCGGACAGGGCCTCAATCAGCCCCAGCATTTT
CDR3 protein: CATGQGLNQPQHF

V gene: TRBV6-6
J gene: TRBJ1-5
clone size: once
D gene: TRBD1
CDR3 DNA: TGTGCCAGCAGGGAGGACAGGGGGAATCAGCCCCAGCATTTT
CDR3 protein: CASREDRGNQPQHF

V gene: TRBV6-2/TRBV6-3
J gene: TRBJ2-5
clone size: NA
D gene: TRBD1
CDR3 DNA: TGTGCCAGCAGTTACTCGACCACCGATGCCGGACAGGGATTCAAAGAGACCCAGTACTTC
CDR3 protein: CASSYSTTDAGQGFKETQYF

V gene: TRBV6-5
J gene: TRBJ1-2
clone size: NA
D gene: NA
CDR3 DNA: TGTGCCAGCAGTTACTCCGGGGGGCTCTATGGCTACACCTTC
CDR3 protein: CASSYSGGLYGYTF

V gene: TRBV3-1/TRBV3-2
J gene: TRBJ1-1
clone size: few
D gene: NA
CDR3 DNA: TGTGCCAGCAGCCAAGAGCGGCCAGTAGTTAGCACTTTCTTT
CDR3 protein: CASSQERPVVSTFF

V gene: TRBV11-1
J gene: TRBJ2-5
clone size: NA
D gene: TRBD1
CDR3 DNA: TGTGCCAGCAGCTTAGGAGGGACAGAAGAGACCCAGTACTTC
CDR3 protein: CASSLGGTEETQYF

V gene: TRBV12-5
J gene: TRBJ2-3
clone size: NA
D gene: TRBD2
CDR3 DNA: TGTGCTAGTGGTTTATCCCGCGGGGGGGATACGCAGTATTTT
CDR3 protein: CASGLSRGGDTQYF

V gene: TRBV29-1
J gene: TRBJ1-2
clone size: NA
D gene: NA
CDR3 DNA: TGCAGCGTTGACGGGGGAAAGGGCTACACCTTC
CDR3 protein: CSVDGGKGYTF

V gene: TRBV6-1
J gene: TRBJ2-1
clone size: NA
D gene: TRBD2
CDR3 DNA: TGTGCCAGCAGTGCCATTCTAGCGGGGGGGCCTTACAATGAGCAGTTCTTC
CDR3 protein: CASSAILAGGPYNEQFF

V gene: TRBV3-1/TRBV3-2
J gene: TRBJ2-3
clone size: once
D gene: NA
CDR3 DNA: TGTGCCAGCAGCCAAGACCTGACTTTCCCCCAGTATTTT
CDR3 protein: CASSQDLTFPQYF

V gene: TRBV6-5
J gene: TRBJ1-3
clone size: NA
D gene: NA
CDR3 DNA: TGTGCCAGCAGGGGCCTCAGGGGCTCTGGAAACACCATATATTTT
CDR3 protein: CASRGLRGSGNTIYF

V gene: TRBV28
J gene: TRBJ1-2
clone size: NA
D gene: NA
CDR3 DNA: TGTGCCAGCAGTTTACGGACATACAACTATGGCTACACCTTC
CDR3 protein: CASSLRTYNYGYTF

V gene: TRBV3-1/TRBV3-2
J gene: TRBJ1-1
clone size: NA
D gene: NA
CDR3 DNA: TGTGCCAGCAGCCAAGCGGGGGGCCTCACTGAAGCTTTCTTT
CDR3 protein: CASSQAGGLTEAFF

V gene: TRBV5-5
J gene: TRBJ2-1
clone size: NA
D gene: NA
CDR3 DNA: TGTGCCAGCAGCGCCCGCGGCCAGGAGCAGTTCTTC
CDR3 protein: CASSARGQEQFF

V gene: TRBV29-1
J gene: TRBJ2-1
clone size: NA
D gene: TRBD2
CDR3 DNA: TGCAGCGTTGGGACTAGCGCGGGGGCTACGAAGTTCTTC
CDR3 protein: CSVGTSAGATKFF

V gene: TRBV11-3
J gene: TRBJ2-1
clone size: NA
D gene: NA
CDR3 DNA: TGTGCCAGCAGCTTAGGGGGTAGGGGTGAGCAGTTCTTC
CDR3 protein: CASSLGGRGEQFF

V gene: TRBV4-2
J gene: TRBJ2-1
clone size: NA
D gene: TRBD1
CDR3 DNA: TGTGCCAGCAGCCTCCGCATCTGGGACAGGGTGTTCTTC
CDR3 protein: CASSLRIWDRVFF

V gene: TRBV28
J gene: TRBJ1-5
clone size: NA
D gene: NA
CDR3 DNA: TGTGCCAGCAGTATGAGCAGCAATCAGCCCCAGCATTTT
CDR3 protein: CASSMSSNQPQHF

V gene: TRBV2
J gene: TRBJ1-5
clone size: NA
D gene: TRBD1
CDR3 DNA: TGTGCCAGCAGTGATAGTCGGGACAGTAGGTGGGATCAGCCCCAGCATTTT
CDR3 protein: CASSDSRDSRWDQPQHF

V gene: TRBV6-5
J gene: TRBJ1-3
clone size: NA
D gene: NA
CDR3 DNA: TGTGCCAGCAATGCGGGAAACACCATATATTTT
CDR3 protein: CASNAGNTIYF

V gene: TRBV7-9
J gene: TRBJ1-2
clone size: NA
D gene: NA
CDR3 DNA: TGTGCCAGCAGCTCACAGGGCTATGGCTACACCTTC
CDR3 protein: CASSSQGYGYTF

V gene: TRBV2
J gene: TRBJ1-2
clone size: NA
D gene: TRBD1
CDR3 DNA: TGTGCCAGCAGTGGGCGACAGGGATGGCGAGGCTACACCTTC
CDR3 protein: CASSGRQGWRGYTF

V gene: TRBV28
J gene: TRBJ1-2
clone size: NA
D gene: NA
CDR3 DNA: TGTGCCAGCAGTTCCGACAGGTTGGCTGGCTACACCTTC
CDR3 protein: CASSSDRLAGYTF

V gene: TRBV5-1
J gene: TRBJ2-1
clone size: NA
D gene: NA
CDR3 DNA: TGCGCCAGCAGCTTGTCTCGGGGGGCGGACTACAATGAGCAGTTCTTC
CDR3 protein: CASSLSRGADYNEQFF

V gene: TRBV27
J gene: TRBJ1-4
clone size: NA
D gene: NA
CDR3 DNA: TGTGCCAGCAGTTTACAGACACCAGGGGCAACTAATGAAAAACTGTTTTTT
CDR3 protein: CASSLQTPGATNEKLFF

V gene: TRBV4-1
J gene: TRBJ2-3
clone size: NA
D gene: TRBD2
CDR3 DNA: TGCGCCAGCAGCCAAGATCGCTTAGCGGGGGCCCACACCGGCACGCAGTATTTT
CDR3 protein: CASSQDRLAGAHTGTQYF

V gene: TRBV2
J gene: TRBJ2-7
clone size: NA
D gene: TRBD1
CDR3 DNA: TGTGCCAGCAGTGTCTTTATACCGGGACAGGGGGCGCGGTCGGTAGCCGACGAGCAGTACTTC
CDR3 protein: CASSVFIPGQGARSVADEQYF

V gene: TRBV6-5
J gene: TRBJ2-7
clone size: NA
D gene: NA
CDR3 DNA: TGTGCCAGCAGTTACGCAGCGTCCCCCTACGAGCAGTACTTC
CDR3 protein: CASSYAASPYEQYF